These 4 T cell receptor beta chains originate from one sample sequenced in a study of memory B cells and T cells in multiple sclerosis. The data were produced by immunoSEQ multiplex PCR, yet TCRdb's version contains in-frame clones alone and is incomplete. In the table there are fewer than 15,000 clones, roughly two thirds of which are singletons. Input material: memory (CD45RO+) CD4+ T cells from blood. The receptors stem from a human donor with multiple sclerosis.

This chain links TRBV19 with TRBJ1-2, with D uncertain. The germline V gene encodes CDR1 LNHDA and CDR2 SQIVND (reference sequence). V lost 11 bases and J lost 3, with 13 bases in between. The CDR3 runs to 12 residues. The CDR3 nucleotides read TGTGCCGCAGTTGGAGGCGACTATGGCTACACCTTC. This codes for CAAVGGDYGYTF.

The chain is built from TRBV9 and TRBJ1-5; no firm D call. CDR1 is SGDLS and CDR2 is YYNGEE in the germline V gene. The CDR3 consists of 16 residues. The ends were cut back, 0 bases at V and 3 bases at J, with 13 bases in the middle. The CDR3 coding sequence is TGTGCCAGCAGCGTAGGACTCCTTACGCCCAATCAGCCCCAGCATTTT. The encoded protein is CASSVGLLTPNQPQHF.

The chain employs TRBV5-1 and TRBJ1-1, with a possible D match to TRBD1 (6 bases). The ends were cut back, 1 base at V and 1 base at J, with 8 bases in the middle. The germline CDR1 and CDR2 sequences are SGHRS and YFSETQ. The CDR3 length is 14 residues. The CDR3 loop reads CASSLSQGNTEAFF. The CDR3 bases are TGCGCCAGCAGCTTGTCACAGGGGAACACTGAAGCTTTCTTT.

The chain links TRBV6-1 to TRBJ2-7; tentatively, D is TRBD1 (5 bases). This CDR3 is 14 amino acids long. Trimming took off 7 bases at V and 7 bases at J, with 20 bases between the two ends. Germline V lookup: CDR1 MNHNS, CDR2 SASEGT. CDR3 protein: CASTRELASGEQYF. Written as DNA, the CDR3 is TGTGCCAGCACAAGGGAATTGGCCTCAGGGGAGCAGTACTTC.